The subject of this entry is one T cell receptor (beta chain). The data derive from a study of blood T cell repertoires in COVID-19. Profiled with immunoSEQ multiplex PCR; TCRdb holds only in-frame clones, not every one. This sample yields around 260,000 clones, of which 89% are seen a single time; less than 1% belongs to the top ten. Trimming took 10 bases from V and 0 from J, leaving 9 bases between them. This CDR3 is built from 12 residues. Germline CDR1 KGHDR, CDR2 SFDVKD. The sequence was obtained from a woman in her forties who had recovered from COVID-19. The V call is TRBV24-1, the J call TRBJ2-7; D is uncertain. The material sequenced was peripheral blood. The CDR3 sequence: CATGQNSYEQYF. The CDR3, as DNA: TGTGCCACGGGCCAGAACTCCTACGAGCAGTACTTC.